Described below is a single T cell receptor (beta chain) sequence and its context. Its specificity is unknown. The data are from a study of radiation and T cells in renal cell carcinoma. Documented time point: blood 4 weeks post-SBRT, at nephrectomy. Treatment meaning: 15 Gy SBRT to primary tumor, nephrectomy 4 weeks later. Serial blood draws occurred at baseline and 2 and 4 weeks post-SBRT. Clear cell pathology was present in this patient's renal cell carcinoma. Study-level findings and limits: From baseline, blood top tumor clonotypes peaked at 2 weeks post-radiation.

The repertoire was sequenced with immunoSEQ multiplex PCR; TCRdb's copy has only in-frame clones and lacks some. The sample lists 140,000 to 150,000 clones, approximately 86% occurring once. Germline trimming cut 3 bases from V and 2 bases from J; bases unmatched to any gene: 7. This CDR3 region has 15 residues. Germline CDR1 MDHEN, CDR2 SYDVKM. The J gene is TRBJ2-7, the V gene TRBV28; 7 bases are a match to TRBD2. The source of this sequence is a woman in her forties or fifties with renal cell carcinoma. The specimen was blood, collected from a patient whose treatment included radiotherapy and nephrectomy. In DNA, the CDR3 is TGTGCCAGCAGTTTGGTGGCGGGAGTAACCTACGAGCAGTACTTC. Amino acids: CASSLVAGVTYEQYF.